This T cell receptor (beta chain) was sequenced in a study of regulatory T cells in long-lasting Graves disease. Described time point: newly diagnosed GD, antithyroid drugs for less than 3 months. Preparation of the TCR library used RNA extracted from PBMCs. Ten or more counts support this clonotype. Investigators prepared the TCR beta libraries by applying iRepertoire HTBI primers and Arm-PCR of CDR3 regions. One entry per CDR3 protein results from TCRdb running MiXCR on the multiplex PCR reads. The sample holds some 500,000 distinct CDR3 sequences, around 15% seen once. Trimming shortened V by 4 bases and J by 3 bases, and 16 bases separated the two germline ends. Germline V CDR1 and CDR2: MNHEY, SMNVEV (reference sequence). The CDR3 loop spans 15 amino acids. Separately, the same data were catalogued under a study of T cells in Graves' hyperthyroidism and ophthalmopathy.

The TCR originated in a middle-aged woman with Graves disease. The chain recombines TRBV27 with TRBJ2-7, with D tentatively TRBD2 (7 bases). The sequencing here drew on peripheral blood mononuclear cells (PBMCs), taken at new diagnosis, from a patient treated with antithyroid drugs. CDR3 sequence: CASSWGGLAHYEQYF. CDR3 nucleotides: TGTGCCAGCAGTTGGGGGGGGCTGGCACACTACGAGCAGTACTTC.